One and the same sample provided the 31 T cell receptor beta chains below, sequenced in a study of cytomegalovirus exposure and HLA in healthy donors. PCR primers comprised 60 Vbeta and 13 Jbeta primers. The data were produced by immunoSEQ multiplex PCR, yet TCRdb's version contains in-frame clones alone and is incomplete. Here the sample spans roughly 120,000 clones, roughly 78% being singletons. The source material was PBMCs. These receptors all come from a male donor in good health and CMV-seronegative.

CDR3 in DNA: TGTGCCAGCAGCTTTGGAGGGATAACGGCCGGGGAGCTGTTTTTT. Protein: CASSFGGITAGELFF. The J gene is TRBJ2-2, the V gene TRBV5-6, with a weak D call TRBD2 (6 bases). The CDR3 has 15 amino acids. Germline CDR1 is SGHDT and CDR2 is YYEEEE. V dropped 2 bases and J dropped 6 bases, with 14 bases sitting between them. Full variable domain (missing parts from reference TRBV5-6 and TRBJ2-2): DAGVTQSPTHLIKTRGQQVTLRCSPKSGHDTVSWYQQALGQGPQFIFQYYEEEERQRGNFPDRFSGHQFPNYSSELNVNALLLGDSALYLCASSFGGITAGELFFGEGSRLTVL.

A few counts support this clone. The gene calls are TRBV9 and TRBJ1-4; TRBD1 might be the D (5 bases). The germline V gene encodes CDR1 SGDLS and CDR2 YYNGEE. The germline V and J ends were trimmed by 7 bases and 2 bases, with 18 bases remaining between them. The length of the CDR3 is 16 residues. The CDR3 loop reads CASGKGPTGTNEKLFF. The CDR3 DNA reads as TGTGCCAGCGGAAAGGGGCCCACCGGGACTAATGAAAAACTGTTTTTT.

The chain couples TRBV6-1 to TRBJ2-1, with TRBD2 identical over 7 bases. This CDR3 region has 15 residues. Germline V gene lookup returns CDR1 MNHNS and CDR2 SASEGT. V dropped 5 bases and J dropped 10; count of bases not matched to a gene: 14. CDR3 DNA: TGTGCCAGCAGTCCTTGGAGGGAGGGCCCCTCCGAGCAGTTCTTC. This gives the protein CASSPWREGPSEQFF.

The rearrangement uses TRBV5-4 and TRBJ1-5, with D unresolved. The germline V and J ends were trimmed by 4 bases and 5 bases, with 10 bases remaining between them. CDR3 length: 13 residues. The germline V gene has CDR1 SGHNT and CDR2 YYREEE (reference sequence). The CDR3 loop reads CASSQRPYQPQHF. CDR3 nucleotides: TGTGCCAGCAGCCAGCGGCCTTATCAGCCCCAGCATTTT.

This CDR3 is CASSTSAGSNTGELFF. DNA of the CDR3: TGTGCCAGTAGTACCTCGGCGGGATCGAACACCGGGGAGCTGTTTTTT. V is TRBV19 and J is TRBJ2-2; a weak D match, TRBD2 (6 bases). This CDR3 is built from 16 residues. V lost 4 bases, J lost 0 bases, and 12 bases lay in between. Germline V lookup: CDR1 LNHDA, CDR2 SQIVND (reference sequence).

This chain links TRBV28 with TRBJ2-1; 7 nucleotides align to TRBD1. V lost 7 bases to trimming and J lost 5 bases; unmatched junction nucleotides: 8. Looked up from germline, CDR1 is MDHEN and CDR2 is SYDVKM. The CDR3 is 14 residues long. CDR3 bases: TGTGCCAGCACCGAGGGGGCAGTAAACAATGAGCAGTTCTTC. As protein: CASTEGAVNNEQFF.

This chain connects TRBV9 to TRBJ1-2, with D perhaps TRBD1 (5 bases). The germline V gene encodes CDR1 SGDLS and CDR2 YYNGEE. The V gene lost 4 bases and the J gene lost 2 bases, with 12 bases spanning the gap. CDR3 size: 14 residues. CDR3: CASSRSQGNYGYTF. CDR3 coding DNA: TGTGCCAGCAGCCGCTCTCAGGGAAACTATGGCTACACCTTC.

The gene calls are TRBV29-1 and TRBJ1-1, with a possible D match to TRBD1 (6 bases). The CDR3 totals 12 residues. Germline CDR1 is SQVTM and CDR2 is ANQGSEA. CDR3 DNA: TGCAGTTCTCAGGGGAGGAACACTGAAGCTTTCTTT. It encodes CSSQGRNTEAFF.

The chain links TRBV30 to TRBJ1-6; TRBD1 might be the D (6 bases). Deletions cut 4 bases from V and 10 bases from J, with 11 bases between. This CDR3 is 12 amino acids long. Germline V gene data show CDR1 as GTSNPN and CDR2 as SVGIG (reference sequence). The CDR3 spells CAWKGGGSPLHF. The CDR3 coding sequence is TGTGCCTGGAAGGGGGGGGGCTCACCCCTCCACTTT.

This clone occurred once. This rearrangement joins TRBV28 to TRBJ1-5; maybe TRBD1 (6 bases). Trimming pared 5 bases from V and 5 bases from J, leaving 13 bases between. The CDR3 extends over 14 amino acids. Germline loops: CDR1 MDHEN, CDR2 SYDVKM. The CDR3 DNA follows: TGTGCCAGCAGTCCTTCAGGGGAATATCAGCCCCAGCATTTT. Translation: CASSPSGEYQPQHF.

CDR3 amino acids: CASSPRRGLGGYTF. The CDR3 nucleotides read TGTGCCAGCTCACCACGGCGGGGCTTAGGAGGCTACACCTTC. The V gene is TRBV18, the J gene TRBJ1-2; D may be TRBD1 (5 bases). The length of the CDR3 is 14 residues. Germline CDR1 KGHSH, CDR2 LQKENI. V was cut by 1 base and J by 8 bases, with 14 bases left in between. Drawing the rest from reference TRBV18 and TRBJ1-2, the complete variable domain is NAGVMQNPRHLVRRRGQEARLRCSPMKGHSHVYWYRQLPEEGLKFMVYLQKENIIDESGMPKERFSAEFPKEGPSILRIQQVVRGDSAAYFCASSPRRGLGGYTFGSGTRLTVV.

The chain uses TRBV5-1 and TRBJ1-2; D is undetermined. V was pared by 3 bases and J by 4 bases, with 7 bases between. The CDR3 is 12 residues long. Germline CDR1 SGHRS, CDR2 YFSETQ. CDR3 in amino acids: CASSSTIYGYTF. CDR3 coding DNA: TGCGCCAGCAGCTCAACAATCTATGGCTACACCTTC.

This clone was picked up one time. The chain has TRBV6-4 and TRBJ2-1; 9 bases fit TRBD1. V was clipped by 5 bases and J by 2 bases; unmatched bases: 7. The CDR3 spans 16 residues. CDR1 and CDR2 from the germline V gene are MRHNA and SNTAGT. The CDR3 DNA is TGTGCCAGCAGTTTAGGACAGGGGTACGCCTACAATGAGCAGTTCTTC. It yields the protein CASSLGQGYAYNEQFF.

The chain combines TRBV7-2 with TRBJ1-5, with TRBD1 matching 8 bases. With V trimmed by 5 bases and J by 1 base, 4 bases remained unmatched. This CDR3 spans 15 amino acids. CDR1 and CDR2 from the germline V gene are SGHTA and FQGNSA. The CDR3 loop is CASSTTGVSNQPQHF. The CDR3 DNA reads TGTGCCAGCAGCACGACAGGGGTCAGCAATCAGCCCCAGCATTTT.

The table lists this clone with a count of one. V is TRBV5-8 and J is TRBJ1-1; TRBD1 is a possible D gene (5 bases). The CDR3 contains 14 residues. Trimming cost V 4 bases and J 1 base, with 11 bases left between them. Germline values: CDR1 SGHTS, CDR2 YDEGEE. The CDR3 nucleotides read TGTGCCAGCAGCCCGACAGTGAGGAACACTGAAGCTTTCTTT. Its protein product is CASSPTVRNTEAFF.

This clone was seen a handful of times. The genes are TRBV27 and TRBJ1-1; no clear D. V was trimmed by 7 bases and J by 1 base, leaving 16 bases between them. The CDR3 contains 15 residues. Germline V gene data show CDR1 as MNHEY and CDR2 as SMNVEV (reference sequence). CDR3 DNA: TGTGCCAGCAAACGTCCGGGGTCGCGGAACACTGAAGCTTTCTTT. Translation gives CASKRPGSRNTEAFF.

This clone was detected a few times. The V and J genes are TRBV10-3 and TRBJ2-1; 7 bases are shared with TRBD2. Looked up from germline, CDR1 is ENHRY and CDR2 is SYGVKD. The CDR3 loop spans 17 amino acids. J was trimmed by 0 bases and V by 6 bases; bases with no gene match: 11. CDR3 protein: CAISAGTTGFSYNEQFF. Here the CDR3 DNA reads TGTGCCATCAGCGCCGGGACTACCGGATTCTCCTACAATGAGCAGTTCTTC.

The V gene is TRBV30, the J gene TRBJ2-7; 8 bases line up with TRBD1. Per germline, CDR1 GTSNPN and CDR2 SVGIG (reference sequence). The CDR3 loop spans 14 amino acids. The V segment lost 5 bases and the J segment 7 bases; nucleotides outside the gene matches: 13. Written as DNA, the CDR3 is TGTGCCTGGGCGGAGACAGGGGTAACAGGGGAGCAGTACTTC. Residues: CAWAETGVTGEQYF.

The V and J genes are TRBV11-2 and TRBJ2-7; 10 bases match TRBD2. J gave up 6 bases and V 5 bases, and 10 bases lay outside the gene matches. The CDR3 contains 15 residues. Germline V lookup: CDR1 SGHAT, CDR2 FQNNGV. The CDR3 loop reads CASSGLGLADLEQYF. Here the CDR3 DNA reads TGTGCCAGCAGCGGGCTAGGACTAGCGGACCTCGAGCAGTACTTC.

This chain connects TRBV30 to TRBJ1-2, with D possibly being TRBD1 (6 bases). CDR1 is GTSNPN, CDR2 SVGIG, per germline (reference sequence). This CDR3 is 14 amino acids long. V lost 0 bases to trimming and J lost 8 bases, with 16 bases between them. CDR3 sequence: CAWSVGGVGWGYTF. As DNA, the CDR3 is TGTGCCTGGAGTGTAGGGGGGGTCGGGTGGGGCTACACCTTC.

The rearrangement uses TRBV18 and TRBJ2-7, with 7 bases fitting TRBD1. J was trimmed by 2 bases and V by 4 bases; bases with no gene match: 5. CDR3 length equals 14 residues. The germline V gene encodes CDR1 KGHSH and CDR2 LQKENI. The CDR3 loop is CASSRAGGTYEQYF. The CDR3 bases are TGTGCCAGCTCACGGGCAGGGGGAACCTACGAGCAGTACTTC.

V usage is TRBV30 and J usage is TRBJ2-5; the D is unclear. The J call is uncertain, as TRBJ2-7 better fits the DNA end. The CDR3 is made up of 14 amino acids. Germline V gene lookup returns CDR1 GTSNPN and CDR2 SVGIG (reference sequence). The CDR3, as DNA: TGTGCCTGGAGCGTCCCAGGATTATCCTACGAGCAGTACTTC. Translated, it gives CAWSVPGLSYEQYF.

The rearrangement uses TRBV15 and TRBJ2-7, with D perhaps TRBD2 (6 bases). This CDR3 is 15 amino acids long. Germline CDR1 reads LNHNV; CDR2 reads YYDKDF (reference sequence). Trimming took 1 base from V and 4 from J, leaving 14 bases between them. For the CDR3, the DNA is TGTGCCACCAGCAGAGGTCCTAGCGAGAAGTACGAGCAGTACTTC. This codes for CATSRGPSEKYEQYF.

This chain connects TRBV5-1 to TRBJ2-3, with TRBD2 matching over 10 bases. Germline V gene sequence: CDR1 SGHRS, CDR2 YFSETQ. After removal of 4 bases from V and 14 bases from J, the junction contained 19 bases not matched to a gene. This CDR3 region has 16 residues. The CDR3 DNA reads TGCGCCAGCAGCACGGAGGGCCCAGCGGGGGGGCGGTTAGGGTATTTT. Its translation is CASSTEGPAGGRLGYF.

The rearrangement uses TRBV4-3 and TRBJ2-7; tentatively, D is TRBD2 (6 bases). Germline V CDR1 and CDR2: LGHNA, YSLEER. V lost 5 bases and J lost 1, with 12 bases in between. CDR3 length: 14 residues. Written as DNA, the CDR3 is TGCGCCAGCAGCAAAACGGACTATTCCTACGAGCAGTACTTC. This gives the protein CASSKTDYSYEQYF.

The chain combines TRBV5-4 with TRBJ2-7; 10 bases fit TRBD2. The CDR3 has 15 amino acids. The V gene's germline CDR1 is SGHNT and CDR2 YYREEE (reference sequence). The junction had 4 bases not matched to a gene; V was cut back by 0 bases and J by 4 bases. The CDR3 is CASSLAPSGRYEQYF. The DNA for the CDR3 is TGTGCCAGCAGCTTGGCCCCTAGCGGGAGATACGAGCAGTACTTC.

This clone was counted between two and nine times. The chain combines TRBV19 with TRBJ1-2, with D tentatively TRBD1 (6 bases). The V gene's germline CDR1 is LNHDA and CDR2 SQIVND (reference sequence). The CDR3 contains 15 residues. The V and J ends lost 4 bases and 5 bases respectively, with 17 bases between them. The chain's CDR3 is CASSRPVGASYGYTF. As DNA, the CDR3 is TGTGCCAGTAGTAGACCGGTGGGGGCGAGTTATGGCTACACCTTC.

The rearrangement links TRBV4-2 to TRBJ2-6, with a possible D match to TRBD1 (6 bases). V gave up 2 bases and J gave up 0 bases, with 14 bases separating them. Germline CDR1 is LGHNA and CDR2 is YNFKEQ. The CDR3 has 18 amino acids. CDR3 nucleotides: TGTGCCAGCAGCCAACAATCGGACAGCAGCTCTGGGGCCAACGTCCTGACTTTC. Translation: CASSQQSDSSSGANVLTF.

The chain recombines TRBV19 with TRBJ1-1, with D perhaps TRBD1 (5 bases). The germline gives CDR1 LNHDA, CDR2 SQIVND (reference sequence). This CDR3 is built from 16 residues. Between the trimmed V and J ends, which lost 7 bases and 0 bases, there was a span of 18 bases. CDR3 sequence (DNA): TGTGCCAGTACCCAGAGCCAGGGAGGAATGAACACTGAAGCTTTCTTT. This sequence encodes CASTQSQGGMNTEAFF.

Turning to this clone: The junction does not match germline at one end; this may be a read error. V is TRBV19 and J is TRBJ2-7, with TRBD2 identical over 9 bases. Per the germline V gene, CDR1 is LNHDA and CDR2 is SQIVND (reference sequence). The CDR3 loop spans 14 amino acids. The CDR3 reads CASSSGGPTYAQYF. DNA of the CDR3: TGTGCCTCGAGTAGCGGGGGCCCCACCTACGCGCAGTACTTC.

The genes are TRBV10-3 and TRBJ2-7; 7 bases agree with TRBD1. The CDR3 contains 13 residues. Germline CDR1 ENHRY, CDR2 SYGVKD. Unmatched junction bases numbered 3, after V lost 6 bases and J lost 1 base. The DNA for the CDR3 is TGTGCCATCAGCTTGGACAGGTCCTACGAGCAGTACTTC. Its translation: CAISLDRSYEQYF.